These 18 T cell receptor beta chains share one sample of origin, sequenced in a study of blood T cell repertoires in COVID-19 (dated by TCRdb to 2018 to 2020). Libraries were constructed by the immunoSEQ multiplex PCR assay. Entries here come from immuneACCESS through TCRdb and include only in-frame sequences with V and J called. Some clones fail to appear in such tables; in the studies checked, an unresolved V gene covers under half of the shortfall, and the cause of the remainder is unknown. The sample includes about 310,000 clones, with about nine tenths observed a single time. 1% of the sample is in the top ten clones. The sequenced material came from peripheral blood. The receptors originated from a man aged 50-59 years with active or convalescent COVID-19.

The chain uses TRBV5-1 and TRBJ2-5; no clear D. The germline V and J ends were trimmed by 0 bases and 3 bases, with 9 bases remaining between them. Germline-derived CDR1 and CDR2 are SGHRS and YFSETQ. The CDR3 sequence is 14 residues long. CDR3 in DNA: TGCGCCAGCAGCTTGGGTGGCTTTAAAGAGACCCAGTACTTC. Amino acid sequence: CASSLGGFKETQYF.

This clone turned up a few times. V is TRBV7-6 and J is TRBJ2-1; TRBD1 aligns across 8 bases. Germline loops: CDR1 SGHVS, CDR2 FNYEAQ. This CDR3 is 15 amino acids long. Trimming removed 0 bases from V and 7 bases from J; junction bases left unmatched: 5. In nucleotides, the CDR3 is TGTGCCAGCAGCTTAGCGACAGGGGCAGGGAATGAGCAGTTCTTC. This translates into CASSLATGAGNEQFF. The whole variable domain, filled in from reference TRBV7-6 and TRBJ2-1, reads GAGVSQSPRYKVTKRGQDVALRCDPISGHVSLYWYRQALGQGPEFLTYFNYEAQQDKSGLPNDRFSAERPEGSISTLTIQRTEQRDSAMYRCASSLATGAGNEQFFGPGTRLTVL.

V is TRBV5-1 and J is TRBJ2-7; no reliable D call. The germline V and J ends were trimmed by 1 base and 2 bases, with 4 bases remaining between them. Germline V gene sequence: CDR1 SGHRS, CDR2 YFSETQ. The CDR3 consists of 12 residues. As DNA, the CDR3 is TGCGCCAGCAGCTTGTTAGCCTACGAGCAGTACTTC. Protein: CASSLLAYEQYF.

This clone was recorded only once. This chain connects TRBV28 to TRBJ1-5; 9 nucleotides match TRBD1. From germline, CDR1 is MDHEN and CDR2 SYDVKM. This CDR3 is built from 16 residues. V lost 5 bases and J lost 6; bases outside the gene matches: 11. The CDR3 region has the DNA TGTGCCAGCAGTACAACCGGGACAGGGAAGGGTCAGCCCCAGCATTTT. Amino acids: CASSTTGTGKGQPQHF. The full variable domain, in which reference TRBV28 and TRBJ1-5 provide the parts outside the CDR3, is DVKVTQSSRYLVKRTGEKVFLECVQDMDHENMFWYRQDPGLGLRLIYFSYDVKMKEKGDIPEGYSVSREKKERFSLILESASTNQTSMYLCASSTTGTGKGQPQHFGDGTRLSIL.

The chain couples TRBV5-5 to TRBJ1-5, with D tentatively TRBD1 (5 bases). Deletions cut 2 bases from V and 7 bases from J, with 10 bases between. The CDR3 is made up of 13 amino acids. Germline V CDR1 and CDR2: SGHKS, YYEKEE (reference sequence). Here the CDR3 DNA reads TGTGCCAGCAGCTTAAGTCCAGGGCAGCCCCAGCATTTT. It translates to CASSLSPGQPQHF.

The J gene is TRBJ1-2, the V gene TRBV9, with D perhaps TRBD1 (6 bases). Germline-derived CDR1 and CDR2 are SGDLS and YYNGEE. Trimming removed 4 bases from V and 1 base from J, with 17 bases in between. This CDR3 has 16 amino acids. The CDR3, as DNA: TGTGCCAGCAGCCCCACAGGGAGCCCCGTTAACTATGGCTACACCTTC. It yields the protein CASSPTGSPVNYGYTF.

This clone was picked up a small number of times. The rearrangement links TRBV11-1 to TRBJ1-1; 9 nucleotides align to TRBD1. The CDR3 is 15 amino acids. V trimming: 6 bases; J trimming: 5 bases; junction bases outside the gene matches: 10. Germline V CDR1 and CDR2: SGHAT, FQDESV (reference sequence). The CDR3 sequence: CASRRTGAQVTEAFF. The CDR3 DNA follows: TGTGCCAGCAGACGGACAGGGGCCCAAGTTACTGAAGCTTTCTTT. Together with reference TRBV11-1 and TRBJ1-1, the CDR3 gives the full variable domain: EAEVAQSPRYKITEKSQAVAFWCDPISGHATLYWYRQILGQGPELLVQFQDESVVDDSQLPKDRFSAERLKGVDSTLKIQPAELGDSAMYLCASRRTGAQVTEAFFGQGTRLTVV.

The V call is TRBV5-1, the J call TRBJ2-2; 8 nucleotides match TRBD2. CDR3 length: 15 amino acids. V was pared by 5 bases and J by 5 bases, with 8 bases of the junction left unmatched. Germline loops: CDR1 SGHRS, CDR2 YFSETQ. The DNA of the CDR3 is TGCGCCAGCAGACTAGCGGCTCCGAGTACCGGGGAGCTGTTTTTT. This translates into CASRLAAPSTGELFF.

This chain joins TRBV20-1 and TRBJ2-7; TRBD2 matches at 10 bases. The CDR3 spans 14 residues. The V gene end was trimmed by 3 bases and the J gene end by 7 bases; junction bases not matched to a gene: 9. Per germline, CDR1 DFQATT and CDR2 SNEGSKA (reference sequence). CDR3 DNA: TGCAGTGCTAGTCTAGCGGGGGAAAGAAGGGAGCAGTACTTC. This codes for CSASLAGERREQYF.

A few counts support this clone. This chain links TRBV2 with TRBJ2-1; D is unclear. CDR3 length: 15 amino acids. The germline V and J ends were trimmed by 4 bases and 0 bases, with 10 bases remaining between them. Germline V gene lookup returns CDR1 SNHLY and CDR2 FYNNEI. CDR3 coding DNA: TGTGCCAGCAGTGTCCGCGGCAACTCCTACAATGAGCAGTTCTTC. Translating gives CASSVRGNSYNEQFF. The variable domain in full, completed from reference TRBV2 and TRBJ2-1, reads EPEVTQTPSHQVTQMGQEVILRCVPISNHLYFYWYRQILGQKVEFLVSFYNNEISEKSEIFDDQFSVERPDGSNFTLKIRSTKLEDSAMYFCASSVRGNSYNEQFFGPGTRLTVL.

This sequence joins TRBV6-5 and TRBJ1-4, with TRBD1 matching 7 bases. V was clipped by 5 bases and J by 7 bases; unmatched bases: 4. Germline CDR1 reads MNHEY; CDR2 reads SVGAGI. The CDR3 has 13 residues. The CDR3 DNA reads as TGTGCCAGCAGTCGGGACAGAGGTGAAAAACTGTTTTTT. Its protein is CASSRDRGEKLFF.

This clone was detected once. V and J are TRBV6-5 and TRBJ1-1; TRBD1 might be the D (6 bases). CDR3 length: 13 residues. The V gene lost 7 bases and the J gene lost 7 bases, with 16 bases spanning the gap. Looked up from germline, CDR1 is MNHEY and CDR2 is SVGAGI. The CDR3 spells CASTGALDSEAFF. CDR3 sequence (DNA): TGTGCCAGCACAGGGGCCCTCGACAGTGAAGCTTTCTTT.

The rearrangement links TRBV4-1 to TRBJ2-1; 7 bases align to TRBD2. J lost 4 bases, V lost 2 bases, and 8 bases had no gene match. The length of the CDR3 is 16 residues. Germline CDR1 reads MGHRA; CDR2 reads YSYEKL. For the CDR3, the DNA is TGCGCCAGCAGCCAACACAGCAGCGGGGTTTACAATGAGCAGTTCTTC. Its translation is CASSQHSSGVYNEQFF.

The count of this clone is one. The V and J genes are TRBV4-2 and TRBJ1-4, with D tentatively TRBD1 (6 bases). The germline V gene encodes CDR1 LGHNA and CDR2 YNFKEQ. CDR3 size: 15 residues. V shed 0 bases and J shed 10 bases, with 15 bases lying between them. CDR3 sequence reads: CASSQDYQGYGKLFF. The DNA of the CDR3 is TGTGCCAGCAGCCAAGATTACCAGGGGTATGGAAAACTGTTTTTT.

The genes are TRBV30 and TRBJ1-2; D might be TRBD1 (5 bases). This CDR3 has 12 residues. The germline V gene encodes CDR1 GTSNPN and CDR2 SVGIG (reference sequence). V was trimmed by 7 bases and J by 4 bases, leaving 13 bases between them. The CDR3 bases are TGTGCCTACCTCAGGGTTGGCTATGGCTACACCTTC. It encodes CAYLRVGYGYTF.

This clone appeared a single time. The chain carries TRBV29-1 and TRBJ2-1; 9 nucleotides match TRBD2. The CDR3 has 16 residues. The junction had 4 bases not matched to a gene; V was cut back by 1 base and J by 0 bases. From germline, CDR1 is SQVTM and CDR2 ANQGSEA. CDR3 DNA sequence: TGCAGCGTTGAAGGGGATAGCGGGAGCTCCTACAATGAGCAGTTCTTC. This translates into CSVEGDSGSSYNEQFF.

This clone came up a few times. This sequence joins TRBV7-8 and TRBJ1-5; TRBD1 is a possible D gene (6 bases). CDR1 is SGHVS, CDR2 FQNEAQ, per germline. The CDR3 totals 15 residues. The V and J ends lost 4 bases and 4 bases respectively, with 14 bases between them. The CDR3 here is CASSSGTSPNQPQHF. The CDR3 coding sequence is TGTGCCAGCAGCTCAGGGACATCCCCAAATCAGCCCCAGCATTTT.

This clone was observed a few times. The chain links TRBV2 to TRBJ1-6; 7 nucleotides line up with TRBD1. With 11 bases clipped from V and 0 bases from J, the junction kept 4 bases outside the gene matches. The CDR3 spans 14 residues. CDR1 and CDR2 (germline): SNHLY, FYNNEI. The CDR3 protein is CAGQESSYNSPLHF. The CDR3 DNA follows: TGTGCCGGACAGGAGAGCTCCTATAATTCACCCCTCCACTTT.